These 23 T cell receptor beta chains share one sample of origin, sequenced in a study of T cell therapy after organ transplantation. For these receptors, no antigen is known. Assay: immunoSEQ multiplex PCR; the TCRdb copy retains only in-frame clones and omits some. The table records some 1,300 clones, 60% to 75% of them present only once. The sample here was CD8+ T cells from blood, taken before autologous CMV-specific T cell therapy. The receptors were gathered from a human patient who had received a solid organ transplant and had CMV disease.

This chain links TRBV10-3 with TRBJ1-2; 9 positions agree with TRBD1. V was pared by 3 bases and J by 7 bases, with 3 bases of the junction left unmatched. This CDR3 spans 13 amino acids. Germline CDR1 reads ENHRY; CDR2 reads SYGVKD. The CDR3 DNA reads TGTGCCATCAGTGACACAGGGGGCTCTGGCTACACCTTC. Protein product: CAISDTGGSGYTF.

A single count supports this clone. The chain couples TRBV7-2 to TRBJ2-1; no clear D. This CDR3 region has 16 residues. Germline lookup yields CDR1 SGHTA and CDR2 FQGNSA. Trimming cost V 2 bases and J 0 bases, with 11 bases left between them. The CDR3 sequence: CASSLWTESSYNEQFF. CDR3 in DNA: TGTGCCAGCAGCTTATGGACGGAGAGCTCCTACAATGAGCAGTTCTTC.

This clone appeared a single time. The chain is built from TRBV27 and TRBJ2-2, with D perhaps TRBD1 (5 bases). V was trimmed by 2 bases and J by 7 bases, leaving 17 bases between them. The CDR3 totals 16 residues. Per the germline V gene, CDR1 is MNHEY and CDR2 is SMNVEV (reference sequence). The CDR3 coding sequence is TGTGCCAGCAGTTTAAGGGGCCCCATCAAAGGCGGGGAGCTGTTTTTT. Protein sequence: CASSLRGPIKGGELFF.

Remarks on this clone: Different DNA sequences within this sample yield the same CDR3. This chain uses TRBV18 with TRBJ2-3, with 8 bases identical to TRBD1. The V segment lost 6 bases and the J segment 6 bases; nucleotides outside the gene matches: 14. This CDR3 is built from 16 residues. Germline V gene lookup returns CDR1 KGHSH and CDR2 LQKENI. The chain's CDR3 is CASSRPGQALFDTQYF. The CDR3 bases are TGTGCCAGCTCGCGACCGGGACAGGCCCTCTTCGATACGCAGTATTTT.

The chain couples TRBV5-8 to TRBJ1-2, with TRBD1 as a possible D gene (5 bases). The CDR3 length is 16 residues. Germline V gene data show CDR1 as SGHTS and CDR2 as YDEGEE. The V and J ends lost 2 bases and 1 base respectively, with 15 bases between them. The CDR3 sequence is CASSLRGLDYNYGYTF. As DNA, the CDR3 is TGTGCCAGCAGCTTACGGGGGTTGGACTATAACTATGGCTACACCTTC.

The chain is built from TRBV27 and TRBJ2-1; D is possibly TRBD1 or TRBD2 (6 bases each). The ends were cut back, 5 bases at V and 5 bases at J, with 16 bases in the middle. Germline V gene data show CDR1 as MNHEY and CDR2 as SMNVEV (reference sequence). This CDR3 is built from 15 residues. CDR3 loop: CASSPLGGSNNEQFF. CDR3 DNA: TGTGCCAGCAGTCCCCTAGGGGGGAGCAACAATGAGCAGTTCTTC.

V usage is TRBV27 and J usage is TRBJ2-2; 9 positions match TRBD1. J gave up 4 bases and V 7 bases, and 4 bases lay outside the gene matches. The V gene's germline CDR1 is MNHEY and CDR2 SMNVEV (reference sequence). The CDR3 sequence is 14 residues long. The CDR3 spells CASMGQGGTGELFF. The CDR3 DNA reads TGTGCCAGCATGGGACAGGGAGGCACCGGGGAGCTGTTTTTT.

The genes are TRBV29-1 and TRBJ2-1, with 7 bases that match TRBD2. The trim removed 1 base at V and 7 bases at J, leaving 7 bases unmatched. Germline V lookup: CDR1 SQVTM, CDR2 ANQGSEA. The CDR3 loop spans 14 amino acids. In DNA, the CDR3 is TGCAGCGTTGAAGGGTGGGAGGGTGAAAATGAGCAGTTCTTC. Protein: CSVEGWEGENEQFF.

The V gene is TRBV4-1, the J gene TRBJ1-4; the D gene is possibly TRBD1 (5 bases). CDR3 length: 15 residues. Germline CDR1 MGHRA, CDR2 YSYEKL. The V end was cut by 5 bases, the J end by 3 bases, with 13 bases between. The CDR3 DNA follows: TGCGCCAGCAGCAGAGGCGGGGCGTCTAATGAAAAACTGTTTTTT. This codes for CASSRGGASNEKLFF.

The rearrangement joins TRBV28 to TRBJ2-7, with 7 bases aligning to TRBD1. Trimming removed 5 bases from V and 2 bases from J; junction bases left unmatched: 12. In germline, CDR1 is MDHEN, CDR2 SYDVKM. CDR3 size: 16 residues. The CDR3: CASSPPLRQGPYEQYF. In nucleotides, the CDR3 is TGTGCCAGCAGTCCCCCCCTACGACAGGGCCCCTACGAGCAGTACTTC.

The chain carries TRBV19 and TRBJ2-7; 10 bases agree with TRBD1. CDR1 LNHDA and CDR2 SQIVND come from the germline V gene (reference sequence). The V and J ends lost 5 bases and 3 bases, in that order; junction bases with no gene match: 7. The CDR3 runs 15 residues. CDR3 in DNA: TGTGCCAGTAGTCGGGGACAGGGGATATACTACGAGCAGTACTTC. The encoded protein is CASSRGQGIYYEQYF.

This clone was seen a handful of times. CDR3 region: CASSDYPSSYEQYF. As DNA, the CDR3 is TGTGCCAGCAGTGACTACCCGAGCTCCTACGAGCAGTACTTC. The gene calls are TRBV13 and TRBJ2-7; TRBD2 might be the D (5 bases). This CDR3 region has 14 residues. Germline V gene sequence: CDR1 PRHDT, CDR2 FYEKMQ (reference sequence). Trimming took off 6 bases at V and 0 bases at J, with 12 bases between the two ends. Drawing the rest from reference TRBV13 and TRBJ2-7, the complete variable domain is AAGVIQSPRHLIKEKRETATLKCYPIPRHDTVYWYQQGPGQDPQFLISFYEKMQSDKGSIPDRFSAQQFSDYHSELNMSSLELGDSALYFCASSDYPSSYEQYFGPGTRLTVT.

This chain joins TRBV7-2 and TRBJ2-7; D call uncertain. Trimming pared 8 bases from V and 0 bases from J, leaving 20 bases between. Germline CDR1 and CDR2: SGHTA and FQGNSA. The CDR3 runs to 16 residues. CDR3 coding DNA: TGTGCCAGCCTCCCCCTTTGGAGTCAGTACTCCTACGAGCAGTACTTC. Protein sequence: CASLPLWSQYSYEQYF.

This clone is large (0.1 to 1%) by share. The rearrangement links TRBV5-4 to TRBJ1-1; 7 bases align to TRBD1. Germline V gene lookup returns CDR1 SGHNT and CDR2 YYREEE (reference sequence). Germline trimming cut 0 bases from V and 3 bases from J; bases unmatched to any gene: 5. The length of the CDR3 is 15 residues. The CDR3, as DNA: TGTGCCAGCAGCTTGGCCGTGACAGGGCACACTGAAGCTTTCTTT. This translates into CASSLAVTGHTEAFF.

This clone appeared a few times. The chain uses TRBV5-4 and TRBJ2-3; D is undetermined. The CDR3 totals 14 residues. In germline, CDR1 is SGHNT, CDR2 YYREEE (reference sequence). The germline V and J ends were trimmed by 4 bases and 2 bases, with 11 bases remaining between them. The CDR3 region has the DNA TGTGCCAGCAGCCCAAGGATACTCACAGATACGCAGTATTTT. Its translation: CASSPRILTDTQYF.

The CDR3 DNA is TGTGCCAGCAGCTTAGATCCCACGGAGGGCAGAGATACGCAGTATTTT. It is translated as CASSLDPTEGRDTQYF. The V gene is TRBV11-2, the J gene TRBJ2-3, with D perhaps TRBD2 (6 bases). Germline V lookup: CDR1 SGHAT, CDR2 FQNNGV. With 0 bases removed from V and 5 bases from J, the gap between germline ends came to 15 bases. The CDR3 sequence is 16 residues long. Full variable domain (missing parts from reference TRBV11-2 and TRBJ2-3): EAGVAQSPRYKIIEKRQSVAFWCNPISGHATLYWYQQILGQGPKLLIQFQNNGVVDDSQLPKDRFSAERLKGVDSTLKIQPAKLEDSAVYLCASSLDPTEGRDTQYFGPGTRLTVL.

The rearrangement links TRBV7-9 to TRBJ2-7; possibly TRBD1 for D (6 bases). CDR1 and CDR2 from the germline V gene are SEHNR and FQNEAQ (reference sequence). The CDR3 has 11 amino acids. V lost 8 bases and J lost 1, with 6 bases in between. CDR3 sequence (DNA): TGTGCCAGCGGACAGTCCTACGAGCAGTACTTC. Its protein product is CASGQSYEQYF.

V gene TRBV25-1 combines with J gene TRBJ2-1, with 11 nucleotides matching TRBD2. The V segment lost 3 bases and the J segment 8 bases; nucleotides outside the gene matches: 12. The CDR3 contains 17 residues. In germline, CDR1 is MGHDK, CDR2 SYGVNS. The CDR3 bases are TGTGCCAGCAGTGACCCATTTAGCGGGAGGGCCGCACATGAGCAGTTCTTC. Protein product: CASSDPFSGRAAHEQFF.

The chain recombines TRBV7-8 with TRBJ2-7; 8 bases map to TRBD1. The CDR3 runs 16 residues. Per germline, CDR1 SGHVS and CDR2 FQNEAQ. V was clipped by 5 bases and J by 2 bases; unmatched bases: 11. In DNA, the CDR3 is TGTGCCAGCAGCACCCCCCGGACAGGGCGAGCCTACGAGCAGTACTTC. It is translated as CASSTPRTGRAYEQYF.

This clone was observed a handful of times. This chain uses TRBV30 with TRBJ1-1, with TRBD1 matching over 7 bases. V was clipped by 4 bases and J by 3 bases; unmatched bases: 5. Germline CDR1 and CDR2: GTSNPN and SVGIG (reference sequence). This CDR3 spans 13 amino acids. The CDR3 spells CAWTITGDTEAFF. The CDR3 nucleotides read TGTGCCTGGACGATTACAGGGGACACTGAAGCTTTCTTT.

The rearrangement uses TRBV19 and TRBJ2-7; 7 bases align to TRBD2. V shed 5 bases, J shed 2 bases, and the junction held 15 bases outside the gene matches. The CDR3 extends over 17 amino acids. CDR1 and CDR2 (germline): LNHDA, SQIVND (reference sequence). The CDR3: CASSPSIGGSVAYEQYF. CDR3 nucleotide sequence: TGTGCCAGTAGTCCCTCGATCGGGGGGAGCGTAGCCTACGAGCAGTACTTC.

The chain joins TRBV9 to TRBJ1-5; 9 bases fit TRBD1. V gave up 3 bases and J gave up 6 bases; unmatched junction bases: 10. The CDR3 contains 16 residues. The V gene's germline CDR1 is SGDLS and CDR2 YYNGEE. The CDR3 loop is CASSADTGTGSQPQHF. CDR3 in DNA: TGTGCCAGCAGCGCTGACACCGGGACAGGGAGTCAGCCCCAGCATTTT.

J is TRBJ2-7 and V is TRBV11-2; D might be TRBD1 (6 bases). The V end was cut by 6 bases, the J end by 1 base, with 13 bases between. Germline CDR1 SGHAT, CDR2 FQNNGV. This CDR3 spans 14 amino acids. The CDR3 nucleotides read TGTGCCAGCAGACAATTGACAGGTTCCTACGAGCAGTACTTC. Protein: CASRQLTGSYEQYF.